The sequence of this T cell receptor (beta chain) was determined in a study of OX40 agonist ivuxolimab in advanced cancers. About the investigation overall: Ivuxolimab, which targeted the costimulatory receptor OX40 (CD134), was an agonistic, fully human IgG2 monoclonal antibody. Intravenous ivuxolimab was administered to patients every 2 weeks at six dose levels: 0.01, 0.1, 0.3, 1.5, 3 and 10 mg/kg. Among the roughly 52 dose-escalation patients, approximately 20 had hepatocellular carcinoma, approximately 15 melanoma, 9 renal cell carcinoma and 9 head and neck cancer. The dose-escalation cohort was 82.7% male with a mean age of approximately 60 years, ranging from 23 to 79. Patients were allowed to have had prior anti-PD-1, anti-PD-L1 or anti-CTLA-4 therapy, and more than 35% of the dose-escalation patients had been treated with checkpoint inhibitors. Partial responses were achieved by three dose-escalation patients, of whom one had hepatocellular carcinoma and two had cutaneous melanoma. The point of sequencing TCRbeta in the periphery was to test whether ivuxolimab changed TCR sequence diversity and drove clonal T-cell expansion. The paper describes the monotherapy dose-escalation part (N of about 57 patients) of the phase I trial of ivuxolimab. Study-wide conclusions, independent of this receptor: At doses of 0.1 to 3.0 mg/kg, clonal expansion of both CD4+ and CD8+ T cells in blood was seen between baseline and week 6. In partial responders in the 0.1-3.0 mg/kg groups, normalized peripheral clonal expansion was found to be among the lowest, especially among CD8+ T cells. The antigen specificity of the clonally expanded peripheral T cells was not determined. After ivuxolimab, expanded clones were on average more numerous among CD8+ T cells than among CD4+ T cells. Low levels of normalized T-cell clonal expansion were also shown by some nonresponding patients.

To sequence the TCRbeta CDR3 region, genomic DNA was isolated from the sorted cells. TCRbeta CDR3 regions were sequenced using the immunoSEQ Assay. TCRdb's version of the immuneACCESS table is confined to in-frame rearrangements and falls short of the full clone set. An unresolved V gene accounts for under half of the shortfall where checked; the remainder is of unknown origin. The sample contains approximately 58,000 clones, 85% to 95% of them found a single time. Roughly an eighth of the sample goes to the ten largest clones. Patients with a history of autoimmune disease or receiving systemic immunosuppression were excluded from the trial. Peripheral blood for TCR sequencing was drawn from every dose cohort at baseline, at cycle 4 day 1 and at cycle 7 day 1. Samples were obtained from an open-label, multicenter, first-in-human phase I dose-escalation trial of ivuxolimab. Adults with locally advanced or metastatic melanoma, renal cell, hepatocellular, or head and neck squamous cell carcinoma were enrolled in the trial. CD4+ and CD8+ T cells were sorted separately from peripheral blood before TCR sequencing.

In regard to this clone: There is no known antigen for this receptor. Nothing much larger sits one base from this clone, and base qualities are not available.

The receptor comes from an adult with an advanced solid tumor such as melanoma, head and neck, liver or kidney cancer. Sequencing was performed on CD4+ or CD8+ T cells sorted from blood, taken in a trial of the OX40 agonist ivuxolimab.

The CDR3 loop reads CASSQPGPEGETQYF. The DNA sequence follows: TGCGCCAGCAGCCAACCGGGACCAGAAGGAGAGACCCAGTACTTC. The V and J genes are TRBV4-1 and TRBJ2-5; the D gene is perhaps TRBD1 or TRBD2, each of them matching over 5 bases. Spanning cysteine to phenylalanine, the CDR3 consists of 15 amino acids. Of all the DNA, just the CDR3 is kept, 45 bases in frame from base 1. CDR1 and CDR2 are read off the germline V gene as MGHRA and YSYEKL. V lost 2 bases and J lost 4 bases; the stretch between them is 14 bases long.